The clone carrying this T cell receptor beta chain came up once. No antigen is known for it. Patients in the study, people with chemo-refractory metastatic non-small-cell lung cancer, received focal radiation plus ipilimumab CTLA-4 blockade. This specimen comes from a study of radiotherapy plus CTLA-4 blockade in lung cancer. V lost 4 bases and J 0 bases, leaving 16 bases between the germline ends. The germline CDR1 and CDR2 sequences are SGHDN and FVKESK. CDR3 length equals 18 residues. Sequencing was performed with immunoSEQ multiplex PCR; in TCRdb, only in-frame clones are kept and a portion is missing. Found here are approximately 75,000 clones, around 80% of them singletons; the top ten hold 7.1%. Findings and caveats of the study: In blood, after radiotherapy plus ipilimumab, tumor-derived TCR clones expanded.

The sequenced sample was peripheral blood, obtained from a patient treated with radiotherapy plus ipilimumab. The chain has TRBV14 and TRBJ1-6, with D tentatively TRBD1 (5 bases). The TCR was taken from a human donor with non-small cell lung cancer who had a complete response to radiotherapy plus ipilimumab. CDR3 nucleotide sequence: TGTGCCAGCAGCCCAACGAGAAACCAGGGCTCCTATAATTCACCCCTCCACTTT. Protein: CASSPTRNQGSYNSPLHF.